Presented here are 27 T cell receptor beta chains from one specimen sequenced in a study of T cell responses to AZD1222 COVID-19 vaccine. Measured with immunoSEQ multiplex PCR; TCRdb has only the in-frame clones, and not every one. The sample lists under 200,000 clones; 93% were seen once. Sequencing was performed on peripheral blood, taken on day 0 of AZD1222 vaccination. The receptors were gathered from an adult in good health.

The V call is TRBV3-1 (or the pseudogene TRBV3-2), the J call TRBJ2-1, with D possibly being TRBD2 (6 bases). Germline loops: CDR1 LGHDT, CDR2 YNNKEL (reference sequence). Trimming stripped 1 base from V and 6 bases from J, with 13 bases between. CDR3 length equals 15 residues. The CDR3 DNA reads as TGTGCCAGCAGCCAAGCTTCGGCGGGATTCAATGAGCAGTTCTTC. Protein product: CASSQASAGFNEQFF.

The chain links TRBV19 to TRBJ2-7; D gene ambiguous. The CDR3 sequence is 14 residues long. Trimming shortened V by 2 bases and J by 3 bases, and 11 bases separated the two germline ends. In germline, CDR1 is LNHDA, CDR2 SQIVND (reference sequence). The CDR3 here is CASSIKGGDYEQYF. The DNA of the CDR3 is TGTGCCAGTAGTATAAAAGGTGGGGACTACGAGCAGTACTTC.

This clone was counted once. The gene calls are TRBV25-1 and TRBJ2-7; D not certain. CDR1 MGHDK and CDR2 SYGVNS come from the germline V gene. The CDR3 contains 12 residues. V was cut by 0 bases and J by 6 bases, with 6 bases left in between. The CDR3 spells CASSEYTGEQYF. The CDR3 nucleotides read TGTGCCAGCAGTGAATACACCGGCGAGCAGTACTTC.

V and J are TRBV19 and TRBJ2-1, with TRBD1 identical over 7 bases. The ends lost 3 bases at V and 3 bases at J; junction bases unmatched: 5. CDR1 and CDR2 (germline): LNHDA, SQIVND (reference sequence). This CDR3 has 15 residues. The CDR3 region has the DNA TGTGCCAGTAGTATCCGGGACAGCCTCTACAATGAGCAGTTCTTC. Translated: CASSIRDSLYNEQFF.

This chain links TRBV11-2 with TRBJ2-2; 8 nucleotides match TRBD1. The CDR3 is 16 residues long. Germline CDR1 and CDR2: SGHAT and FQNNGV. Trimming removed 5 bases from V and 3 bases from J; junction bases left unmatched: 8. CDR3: CASSPGQGSYTGELFF. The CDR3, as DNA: TGTGCCAGCAGCCCCGGACAGGGTTCGTACACCGGGGAGCTGTTTTTT.

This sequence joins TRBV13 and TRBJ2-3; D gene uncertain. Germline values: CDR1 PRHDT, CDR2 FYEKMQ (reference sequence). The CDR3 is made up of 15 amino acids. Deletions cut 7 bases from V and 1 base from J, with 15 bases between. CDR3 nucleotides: TGTGCCAGCACCGCGCCCGGGTGGCGCACAGATACGCAGTATTTT. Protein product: CASTAPGWRTDTQYF. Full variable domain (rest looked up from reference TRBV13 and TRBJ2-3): AAGVIQSPRHLIKEKRETATLKCYPIPRHDTVYWYQQGPGQDPQFLISFYEKMQSDKGSIPDRFSAQQFSDYHSELNMSSLELGDSALYFCASTAPGWRTDTQYFGPGTRLTVL.

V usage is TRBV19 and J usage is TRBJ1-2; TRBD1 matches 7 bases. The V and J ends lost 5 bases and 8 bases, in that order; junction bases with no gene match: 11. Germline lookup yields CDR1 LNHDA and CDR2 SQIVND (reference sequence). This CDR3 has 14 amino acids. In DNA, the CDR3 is TGTGCCAGTAGTCTGGCAGGGGTAGGGGGCGGCTACACCTTC. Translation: CASSLAGVGGGYTF.

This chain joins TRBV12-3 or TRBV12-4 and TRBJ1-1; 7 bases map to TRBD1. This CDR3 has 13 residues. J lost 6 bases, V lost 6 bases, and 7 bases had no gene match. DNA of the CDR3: TGTGCCAGCAGCCGGGACAGTTGGTCTGAAGCTTTCTTT. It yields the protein CASSRDSWSEAFF.

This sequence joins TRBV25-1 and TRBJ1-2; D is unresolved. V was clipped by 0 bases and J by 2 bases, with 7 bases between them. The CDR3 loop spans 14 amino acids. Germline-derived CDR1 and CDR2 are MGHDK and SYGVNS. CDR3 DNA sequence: TGTGCCAGCAGTGAATATAAGGCGAACTATGGCTACACCTTC. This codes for CASSEYKANYGYTF.

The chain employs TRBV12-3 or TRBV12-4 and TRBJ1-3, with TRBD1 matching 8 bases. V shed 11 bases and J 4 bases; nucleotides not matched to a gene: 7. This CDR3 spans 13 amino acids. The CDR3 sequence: CAYSRGLGNTIYF. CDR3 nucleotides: TGTGCCTACTCCAGGGGGCTCGGAAACACCATATATTTT.

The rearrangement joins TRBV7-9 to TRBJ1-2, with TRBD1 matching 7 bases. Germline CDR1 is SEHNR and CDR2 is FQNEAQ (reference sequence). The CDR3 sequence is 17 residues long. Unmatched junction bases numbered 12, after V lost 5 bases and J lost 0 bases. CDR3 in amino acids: CASSRNHRDSPNYGYTF. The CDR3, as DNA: TGTGCCAGCAGCCGAAACCACCGGGACAGTCCTAACTATGGCTACACCTTC.

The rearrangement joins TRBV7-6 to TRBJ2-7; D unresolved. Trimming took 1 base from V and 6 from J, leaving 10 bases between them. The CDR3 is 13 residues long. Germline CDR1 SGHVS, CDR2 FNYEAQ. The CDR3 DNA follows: TGTGCCAGCAGCTTAGTTACGGAGAGCGAGCAGTACTTC. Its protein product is CASSLVTESEQYF.

The CDR3, as DNA: TGTGCCAGCAGCTTGTTGCGTGGTTCCTACGAGCAGTACTTC. Protein sequence: CASSLLRGSYEQYF. The chain uses TRBV5-6 and TRBJ2-7; D not certain. The CDR3 covers 14 residues. Germline CDR1 reads SGHDT; CDR2 reads YYEEEE. Trimming stripped 1 base from V and 1 base from J, with 9 bases between.

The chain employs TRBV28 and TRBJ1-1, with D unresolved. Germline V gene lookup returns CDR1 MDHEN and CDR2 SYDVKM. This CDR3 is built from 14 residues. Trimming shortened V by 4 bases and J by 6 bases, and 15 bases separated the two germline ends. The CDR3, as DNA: TGTGCCAGCAGTTCCCCCGTTCGTCGCGCTGAAGCTTTCTTT. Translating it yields CASSSPVRRAEAFF.

In DNA, the CDR3 is TGCAGTGCTAGTTTCCAGGGTGAGGTATCTGGCTACACCTTC. This translates into CSASFQGEVSGYTF. The V gene is TRBV20-1, the J gene TRBJ1-2; maybe TRBD1 (5 bases). The CDR3 contains 14 residues. The V gene's germline CDR1 is DFQATT and CDR2 SNEGSKA (reference sequence). The V and J ends lost 3 bases and 7 bases respectively, with 18 bases between them.

CDR3 sequence (DNA): TGTGCCAGCTCCCAGGCGGGTTTTAATGAAAAACTGTTTTTT. Protein sequence: CASSQAGFNEKLFF. The chain carries TRBV3-1 (or the pseudogene TRBV3-2) and TRBJ1-4; no clear D. Trimming removed 8 bases at V and 4 bases at J, with 14 bases between. The CDR3 length is 14 residues. CDR1 is LGHDT and CDR2 is YNNKEL in the germline V gene (reference sequence).

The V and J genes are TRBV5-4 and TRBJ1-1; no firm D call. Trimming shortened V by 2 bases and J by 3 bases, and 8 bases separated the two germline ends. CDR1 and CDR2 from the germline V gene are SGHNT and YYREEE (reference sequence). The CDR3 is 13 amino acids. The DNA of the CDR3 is TGTGCCAGCAGCTTCAGACCGCACACTGAAGCTTTCTTT. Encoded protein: CASSFRPHTEAFF.

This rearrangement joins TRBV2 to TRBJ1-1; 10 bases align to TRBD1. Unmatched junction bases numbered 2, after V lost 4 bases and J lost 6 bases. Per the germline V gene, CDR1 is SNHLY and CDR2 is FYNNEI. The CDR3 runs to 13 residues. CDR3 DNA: TGTGCCAGCAGTGCCGGACAGGGGGCTGAAGCTTTCTTT. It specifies CASSAGQGAEAFF.

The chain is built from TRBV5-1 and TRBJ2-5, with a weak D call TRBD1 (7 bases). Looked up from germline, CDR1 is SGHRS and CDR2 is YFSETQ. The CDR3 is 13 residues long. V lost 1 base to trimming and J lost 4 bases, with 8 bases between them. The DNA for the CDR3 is TGCGCCAGCAGCTTGCAGGGGGGAGAGACCCAGTACTTC. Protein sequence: CASSLQGGETQYF.

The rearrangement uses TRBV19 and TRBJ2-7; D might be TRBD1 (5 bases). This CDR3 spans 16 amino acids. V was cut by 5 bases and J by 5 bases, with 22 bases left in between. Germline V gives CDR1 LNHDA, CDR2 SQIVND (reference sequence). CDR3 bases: TGTGCCAGTAGTCCAGGGATAGAAGGCCCCCTAAACGAGCAGTACTTC. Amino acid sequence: CASSPGIEGPLNEQYF.

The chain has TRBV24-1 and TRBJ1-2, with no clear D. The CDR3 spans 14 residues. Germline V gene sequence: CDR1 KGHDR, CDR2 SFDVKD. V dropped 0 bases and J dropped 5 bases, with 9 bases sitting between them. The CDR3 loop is CATSDLVRLYGYTF. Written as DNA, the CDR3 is TGTGCCACCAGTGATTTGGTCAGGTTATATGGCTACACCTTC.

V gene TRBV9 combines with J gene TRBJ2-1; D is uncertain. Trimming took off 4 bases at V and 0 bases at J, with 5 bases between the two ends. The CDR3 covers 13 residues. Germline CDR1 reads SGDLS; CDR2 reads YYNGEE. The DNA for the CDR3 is TGTGCCAGCAGCTTAGGCTCCTACAATGAGCAGTTCTTC. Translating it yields CASSLGSYNEQFF.

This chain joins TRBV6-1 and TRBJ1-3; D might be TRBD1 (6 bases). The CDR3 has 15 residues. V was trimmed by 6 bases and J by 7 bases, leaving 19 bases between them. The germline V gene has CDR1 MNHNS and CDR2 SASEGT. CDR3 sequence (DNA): TGTGCCAGCAGCCAACGCTTCGGGACATTTAACACCATATATTTT. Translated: CASSQRFGTFNTIYF.

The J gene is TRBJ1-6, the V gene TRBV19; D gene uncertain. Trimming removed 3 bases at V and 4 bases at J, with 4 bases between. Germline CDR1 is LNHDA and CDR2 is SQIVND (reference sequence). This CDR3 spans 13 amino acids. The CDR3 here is CASSIGYNSPLHF. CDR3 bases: TGTGCCAGTAGTATTGGGTATAATTCACCCCTCCACTTT.

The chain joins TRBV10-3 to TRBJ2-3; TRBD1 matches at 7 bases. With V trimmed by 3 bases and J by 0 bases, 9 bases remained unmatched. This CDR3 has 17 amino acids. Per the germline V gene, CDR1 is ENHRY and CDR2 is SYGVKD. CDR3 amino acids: CAISDGTGTDSTDTQYF. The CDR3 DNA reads TGTGCCATCAGTGATGGCACCGGGACAGATAGCACAGATACGCAGTATTTT.

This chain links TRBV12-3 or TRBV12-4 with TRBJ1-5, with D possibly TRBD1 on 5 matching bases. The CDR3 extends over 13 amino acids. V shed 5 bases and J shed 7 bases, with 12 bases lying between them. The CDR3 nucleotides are TGTGCCAGCAGTCCTTCGGGGGGACAGCCCCAGCATTTT. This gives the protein CASSPSGGQPQHF.

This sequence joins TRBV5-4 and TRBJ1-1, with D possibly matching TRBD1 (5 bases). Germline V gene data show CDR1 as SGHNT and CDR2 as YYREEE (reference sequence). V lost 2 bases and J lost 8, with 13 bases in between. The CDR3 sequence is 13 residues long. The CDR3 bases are TGTGCCAGCAGCTTTATGGGGGACCCCGAAGCTTTCTTT. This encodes CASSFMGDPEAFF. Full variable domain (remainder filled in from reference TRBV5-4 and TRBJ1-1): ETGVTQSPTHLIKTRGQQVTLRCSSQSGHNTVSWYQQALGQGPQFIFQYYREEENGRGNFPPRFSGLQFPNYSSELNVNALELDDSALYLCASSFMGDPEAFFGQGTRLTVV.